Each of the 28 T cell receptor beta chains below was sequenced from the same sample in a study of a mutant IDH1 vaccine in newly diagnosed glioma. These receptors lack a known antigen. Indicated time point: week 23, last vaccination. Doses consisted of 300 ug of mutant IDH1 20-mer peptide each, paired with topical imiquimod. The data were produced by immunoSEQ multiplex PCR, yet TCRdb's version contains in-frame clones alone and is incomplete. The data contain roughly 60,000 clones, around 80% of them seen just once; the ten biggest clones take up 5% to 7.5%. The material was PBMCs, obtained from a glioma patient whose treatment included an IDH1 peptide vaccine. The receptor set was obtained from a man between 35 and 55 years old with glioma.

The chain links TRBV18 to TRBJ2-7; D might be TRBD1 (6 bases). There are 15 residues in the CDR3. Trimming cost V 6 bases and J 2 bases, with 17 bases left between them. Germline assignment: CDR1 KGHSH and CDR2 LQKENI. CDR3 amino acids: CASSSGTSIPYEQYF. CDR3 DNA sequence: TGTGCCAGCTCGTCTGGGACAAGCATTCCCTACGAGCAGTACTTC. The entire variable domain, with the rest obtained from reference TRBV18 and TRBJ2-7, is as follows: NAGVMQNPRHLVRRRGQEARLRCSPMKGHSHVYWYRQLPEEGLKFMVYLQKENIIDESGMPKERFSAEFPKEGPSILRIQQVVRGDSAAYFCASSSGTSIPYEQYFGPGTRLTVT.

The chain employs TRBV9 and TRBJ2-5, with D possibly TRBD2 on 7 matching bases. The CDR3 contains 15 residues. The germline gives CDR1 SGDLS, CDR2 YYNGEE. V was clipped by 2 bases and J by 1 base, with 12 bases between them. The CDR3 loop is CASSVSAGAQETQYF. CDR3 sequence (DNA): TGTGCCAGCAGCGTGTCGGCGGGGGCCCAAGAGACCCAGTACTTC.

CDR3 DNA: TGTGCCAGCAGTCCGACAGGGGGCGACGGCTACACCTTC. Translation: CASSPTGGDGYTF. The genes are TRBV2 and TRBJ1-2, with 10 positions matching TRBD1. Germline V gene lookup returns CDR1 SNHLY and CDR2 FYNNEI. CDR3 length equals 13 residues. The J segment lost 8 bases and the V segment lost 5 bases, leaving 5 bases of the junction unmatched.

This rearrangement joins TRBV9 to TRBJ2-2, with a tentative D call TRBD1 (6 bases). V lost 3 bases and J 3 bases, leaving 9 bases between the germline ends. The germline CDR1 and CDR2 sequences are SGDLS and YYNGEE. The CDR3 extends over 14 amino acids. Here the CDR3 DNA reads TGTGCCAGCAGCGGACAGGTCGACACCGGGGAGCTGTTTTTT. It yields the protein CASSGQVDTGELFF.

This rearrangement joins TRBV30 to TRBJ1-1, with D hard to call. Germline CDR1 and CDR2: GTSNPN and SVGIG (reference sequence). Trimming removed 4 bases from V and 0 bases from J, with 12 bases in between. The CDR3 covers 14 residues. The CDR3 protein is CAWKRQRMNTEAFF. CDR3 nucleotide sequence: TGTGCCTGGAAACGGCAGAGGATGAACACTGAAGCTTTCTTT.

The V call is TRBV9, the J call TRBJ2-2; TRBD1 agrees at 7 bases. Germline V CDR1 and CDR2: SGDLS, YYNGEE. The CDR3 is 15 amino acids. With 0 bases clipped from V and 4 bases from J, the junction kept 3 bases outside the gene matches. CDR3 loop: CASSVGQGVTGELFF. CDR3 sequence (DNA): TGTGCCAGCAGCGTAGGTCAGGGGGTCACCGGGGAGCTGTTTTTT.

This rearrangement joins TRBV7-2 to TRBJ2-7, with 8 nucleotides matching TRBD2. Germline CDR1 reads SGHTA; CDR2 reads FQGNSA. CDR3 length equals 15 residues. The ends lost 3 bases at V and 3 bases at J; junction bases unmatched: 7. The CDR3 bases are TGTGCCAGCAGCTTGGGTAGCGGGGTACTCTACGAGCAGTACTTC. This sequence encodes CASSLGSGVLYEQYF.

V is TRBV10-1 and J is TRBJ2-1; D possibly uses TRBD1 or TRBD2 (5 bases each). CDR3 length: 12 amino acids. The V and J ends lost 6 bases and 6 bases respectively, with 9 bases between them. CDR1 WNHNN and CDR2 SYGVQD come from the germline V gene (reference sequence). CDR3 sequence: CASRKGTNEQFF. In DNA, the CDR3 is TGCGCCAGCAGAAAAGGGACCAATGAGCAGTTCTTC.

This chain uses TRBV5-1 with TRBJ2-7, with no clear D. Trimming stripped 4 bases from V and 0 bases from J, with 11 bases between. The CDR3 runs 14 residues. CDR1 and CDR2 (germline): SGHRS, YFSETQ. In DNA form, the CDR3 reads TGCGCCAGCAGCCACGACTGGGTCTCCTACGAGCAGTACTTC. It translates to CASSHDWVSYEQYF.

The chain is built from TRBV5-1 and TRBJ2-2; TRBD1 agrees at 8 bases. The length of the CDR3 is 16 residues. Looked up from germline, CDR1 is SGHRS and CDR2 is YFSETQ. The junction had 13 bases not matched to a gene; V was cut back by 7 bases and J by 5 bases. In nucleotides, the CDR3 is TGCGCCAGCTGGAGGACAGGGAACGTAGAAACCGGGGAGCTGTTTTTT. Its translation is CASWRTGNVETGELFF. The full variable domain, its missing parts supplied by reference TRBV5-1 and TRBJ2-2, is KAGVTQTPRYLIKTRGQQVTLSCSPISGHRSVSWYQQTPGQGLQFLFEYFSETQRNKGNFPGRFSGRQFSNSRSEMNVSTLELGDSALYLCASWRTGNVETGELFFGEGSRLTVL.

Details on this clone: The same CDR3 arises from other DNA sequences in this sample as well. The chain links TRBV7-8 to TRBJ1-2; TRBD1 is a possible D gene (5 bases). Looked up from germline, CDR1 is SGHVS and CDR2 is FQNEAQ. The CDR3 covers 13 residues. V lost 0 bases and J 7 bases, leaving 9 bases between the germline ends. DNA of the CDR3: TGTGCCAGCAGCTTAGCGGGGGTCGGTGGCTACACCTTC. It codes for CASSLAGVGGYTF.

The genes are TRBV5-6 and TRBJ2-7; D remains ambiguous. From germline, CDR1 is SGHDT and CDR2 YYEEEE. This CDR3 is built from 14 residues. The V gene lost 0 bases and the J gene lost 1 base, with 8 bases spanning the gap. CDR3 region: CASSLVSVSYEQYF. The CDR3 bases are TGTGCCAGCAGCTTGGTGTCGGTTTCCTACGAGCAGTACTTC.

This clone has only a few counts. This chain uses TRBV10-1 with TRBJ2-7, with D perhaps TRBD1 (6 bases). Trimming cost V 0 bases and J 0 bases, with 9 bases left between them. This CDR3 is 15 amino acids long. From germline, CDR1 is WNHNN and CDR2 SYGVQD (reference sequence). CDR3 bases: TGCGCCAGCAGTGAGTCCGGGACAAGCTCCTACGAGCAGTACTTC. This translates into CASSESGTSSYEQYF.

The chain employs TRBV7-9 and TRBJ1-5; TRBD1 is a possible D gene (6 bases). CDR1 and CDR2 (germline): SEHNR, FQNEAQ (reference sequence). Trimming stripped 5 bases from V and 7 bases from J, with 9 bases between. This CDR3 is 12 amino acids long. CDR3 sequence reads: CASSQDSQPQHF. CDR3 DNA: TGTGCCAGCAGCCAGGACAGCCAGCCCCAGCATTTT.

This clone was observed a handful of times. This chain uses TRBV6-1 with TRBJ1-5, with D unresolved. V lost 3 bases, J lost 2 bases, and 11 bases lay in between. The CDR3 extends over 15 amino acids. Germline V gene lookup returns CDR1 MNHNS and CDR2 SASEGT. The CDR3 DNA follows: TGTGCCAGCAGTGAGGGCTGGGGAGGCAATCAGCCCCAGCATTTT. Protein sequence: CASSEGWGGNQPQHF.

This chain links TRBV5-6 with TRBJ2-7, with D possibly called TRBD1 or TRBD2 (6 bases each). The germline V gene has CDR1 SGHDT and CDR2 YYEEEE. The ends were cut back, 6 bases at V and 7 bases at J, with 17 bases in the middle. The CDR3 extends over 13 amino acids. The CDR3 protein is CASIGGLSGEQYF. CDR3 DNA: TGTGCCAGCATCGGGGGCTTGAGTGGAGAGCAGTACTTC.

This clone was seen only a few times. The chain uses TRBV5-4 and TRBJ2-7; the D is unclear. V lost 2 bases to trimming and J lost 1 base, with 16 bases between them. This CDR3 contains 16 residues. CDR1 and CDR2 from the germline V gene are SGHNT and YYREEE (reference sequence). This CDR3 is CASSFTPYRVSYEQYF. For the CDR3, the DNA is TGTGCCAGCAGCTTTACCCCCTACCGTGTTTCCTACGAGCAGTACTTC.

The rearrangement uses TRBV10-3 and TRBJ2-1; D may be TRBD1 (5 bases). The germline V gene encodes CDR1 ENHRY and CDR2 SYGVKD. This CDR3 contains 16 residues. The V and J ends lost 6 bases and 0 bases respectively, with 15 bases between them. This chain's CDR3 is CAIRPAQASSYNEQFF. The CDR3 DNA is TGTGCCATCAGGCCCGCACAGGCGAGCTCCTACAATGAGCAGTTCTTC.

This clone was detected only a few times. The chain carries TRBV5-1 and TRBJ2-7; 8 bases line up with TRBD1. The J segment lost 5 bases and the V segment lost 6 bases, leaving 4 bases of the junction unmatched. The CDR3 has 12 amino acids. The germline gives CDR1 SGHRS, CDR2 YFSETQ. The CDR3 spells CASKDRGHEQYF. The CDR3 coding sequence is TGCGCCAGCAAAGACAGGGGCCACGAGCAGTACTTC.

CDR3 amino acids: CASSPGGRETQYF. CDR3 in DNA: TGTGCCAGCTCACCGGGGGGACGAGAGACCCAGTACTTC. V and J are TRBV18 and TRBJ2-5; the D gene is possibly TRBD2 (6 bases). The CDR3 extends over 13 amino acids. Germline assignment: CDR1 KGHSH and CDR2 LQKENI. The ends were cut back, 3 bases at V and 4 bases at J, with 9 bases in the middle.

This rearrangement joins TRBV7-8 to TRBJ2-6, with a weak D call TRBD2 (5 bases). Germline lookup yields CDR1 SGHVS and CDR2 FQNEAQ. The CDR3 is 15 residues long. V was cut by 5 bases and J by 4 bases, with 12 bases left in between. The DNA of the CDR3 is TGTGCCAGCAGCCCTCGGGAATCCGGGGCCAACGTCCTGACTTTC. It codes for CASSPRESGANVLTF. Full variable domain (rest looked up from reference TRBV7-8 and TRBJ2-6): GAGVSQSPRYKVAKRGQDVALRCDPISGHVSLFWYQQALGQGPEFLTYFQNEAQLDKSGLPSDRFFAERPEGSVSTLKIQRTQQEDSAVYLCASSPRESGANVLTFGAGSRLTVL.

The V gene is TRBV19, the J gene TRBJ1-5; D perhaps matches TRBD1 (5 bases). This CDR3 has 15 amino acids. In germline, CDR1 is LNHDA, CDR2 SQIVND (reference sequence). V gave up 5 bases and J gave up 2 bases, with 13 bases separating them. Here the CDR3 reads CASSFTGSRNQPQHF. CDR3 DNA sequence: TGTGCCAGTAGTTTCACAGGTTCTCGCAATCAGCCCCAGCATTTT.

The table lists this clone with a few counts. The rearrangement uses TRBV7-9 and TRBJ2-7, with unresolved D. Germline-derived CDR1 and CDR2 are SEHNR and FQNEAQ (reference sequence). The length of the CDR3 is 12 residues. V lost 5 bases, J lost 3 bases, and 8 bases lay in between. CDR3 nucleotides: TGTGCCAGCAGCCGCCAGGTCTACGAGCAGTACTTC. It encodes CASSRQVYEQYF.

This clone came up a few times. This chain joins TRBV25-1 and TRBJ2-1; 9 bases fit TRBD2. CDR3 length equals 16 residues. CDR1 and CDR2 from the germline V gene are MGHDK and SYGVNS. V lost 8 bases to trimming and J lost 4 bases; unmatched junction nucleotides: 12. CDR3 loop: CASPRRASGVYNEQFF. The DNA for the CDR3 is TGTGCCAGCCCGCGTCGGGCTAGCGGGGTGTACAATGAGCAGTTCTTC. Together with reference TRBV25-1 and TRBJ2-1, the CDR3 gives the full variable domain: EADIYQTPRYLVIGTGKKITLECSQTMGHDKMYWYQQDPGMELHLIHYSYGVNSTEKGDLSSESTVSRIRTEHFPLTLESARPSHTSQYLCASPRRASGVYNEQFFGPGTRLTVL.

V usage is TRBV29-1 and J usage is TRBJ1-5; D remains ambiguous. The CDR3 extends over 19 amino acids. Germline assignment: CDR1 SQVTM and CDR2 ANQGSEA. V was pared by 0 bases and J by 0 bases, with 21 bases between. CDR3: CSVEELGYPGQYSNQPQHF. The CDR3 DNA follows: TGCAGCGTTGAAGAGTTGGGGTATCCGGGCCAGTATAGCAATCAGCCCCAGCATTTT.

The V call is TRBV4-1, the J call TRBJ2-2; D gene uncertain. There are 15 residues in the CDR3. V was cut by 0 bases and J by 8 bases, with 13 bases left in between. CDR1 MGHRA and CDR2 YSYEKL come from the germline V gene. The CDR3 DNA follows: TGCGCCAGCAGCCAAGATGGGTACGATCCTGGGGAGCTGTTTTTT. It specifies CASSQDGYDPGELFF.

This clone showed up just a few times. V is TRBV9 and J is TRBJ2-7; 8 bases are shared with TRBD1. The CDR3 loop spans 16 amino acids. With V trimmed by 4 bases and J by 3 bases, 12 bases remained unmatched. Germline CDR1 is SGDLS and CDR2 is YYNGEE. The CDR3 loop reads CASSPRPHRGDYEQYF. Here the CDR3 DNA reads TGTGCCAGCAGCCCGCGCCCCCACAGGGGGGACTACGAGCAGTACTTC. Looking up the rest from reference TRBV9 and TRBJ2-7 gives the full variable domain: DSGVTQTPKHLITATGQRVTLRCSPRSGDLSVYWYQQSLDQGLQFLIQYYNGEERAKGNILERFSAQQFPDLHSELNLSSLELGDSALYFCASSPRPHRGDYEQYFGPGTRLTVT.

The chain has TRBV6-5 and TRBJ2-2; D not resolved. The germline V gene has CDR1 MNHEY and CDR2 SVGAGI. CDR3 size: 14 residues. Trimming took 4 bases from V and 5 from J, leaving 11 bases between them. The CDR3 DNA follows: TGTGCCAGCAGTTCAACCGTAGGGACCGGGGAGCTGTTTTTT. It encodes CASSSTVGTGELFF.